The rows below give T cell receptor beta chains drawn from one sample of a study of blood T cell repertoires in COVID-19. Data came from immunoSEQ multiplex PCR; TCRdb stores just in-frame clones and leaves some out. The sample contains 130,000 to 150,000 clones, approximately 83% of which appear only once. The sample taken for sequencing was peripheral blood. The source is a woman aged 55-70 years with COVID-19, enrolled during active disease. The CDR3 runs from the conserved cysteine through the conserved F or W. A D gene is named only where the DNA matches it firmly. Size values are once, few and many counts, or a class for expanded clones, and some rows have none.

cdr3_aa	cdr3_nt	v_call	j_call	d_call	clone_size
CASKDRASSSPLHF	TGTGCCAGCAAGGACAGGGCCAGCAGTTCACCCCTCCACTTT	TRBV5-5	TRBJ1-6	TRBD1	-
CASTDAWTVGNQPQHF	TGTGCCAGTACGGACGCTTGGACAGTAGGCAATCAGCCCCAGCATTTT	TRBV19	TRBJ1-5	-	-
CASSLVTDRGEQYF	TGTGCCAGCAGCTTAGTTACGGACAGGGGCGAGCAGTACTTC	TRBV7-9	TRBJ2-7	TRBD1	-
CASSYNGGSYNEQFF	TGTGCCAGCAGTTATAACGGGGGCTCCTACAATGAGCAGTTCTTC	TRBV6-2/TRBV6-3	TRBJ2-1	-	few
CASSLRTDLFGYTF	TGTGCCAGCAGCCTACGGACAGATCTTTTCGGCTACACCTTC	TRBV14	TRBJ1-2	-	few
CASSQMEGAGANVLTF	TGCGCCAGCAGCCAGATGGAGGGAGCTGGGGCCAACGTCCTGACTTTC	TRBV4-1	TRBJ2-6	-	once
CASSYGLGEANTEAFF	TGTGCCAGCAGTTACGGCCTAGGGGAGGCGAACACTGAAGCTTTCTTT	TRBV6-2/TRBV6-3	TRBJ1-1	-	-
CASGGQGYSGNTIYF	TGTGCCAGTGGGGGACAGGGCTACTCTGGAAACACCATATATTTT	TRBV19	TRBJ1-3	TRBD1	-
CASSITGGILPPGRNQPQHF	TGTGCCAGTAGTATTACAGGGGGCATTCTCCCTCCCGGGCGGAATCAGCCCCAGCATTTT	TRBV19	TRBJ1-5	TRBD1	-
CASSSSPTGETQYF	TGTGCCAGCAGCTCCTCGCCCACGGGAGAGACCCAGTACTTC	TRBV11-2	TRBJ2-5	-	-
CASSYQGGAGNEQFF	TGTGCCAGCAGTTACCAGGGAGGTGCGGGGAATGAGCAGTTCTTC	TRBV6-5	TRBJ2-1	-	-
CASSLRPRYEQFF	TGTGCCAGCAGCTTAAGGCCCAGGTATGAGCAGTTCTTC	TRBV7-3	TRBJ2-1	-	-
CASSQDWALEQYF	TGTGCCAGCAGCCAAGATTGGGCACTCGAGCAGTACTTC	TRBV3-1/TRBV3-2	TRBJ2-7	-	-
CASSPTGAGSPLHF	TGTGCCAGCAGCCCCACGGGCGCGGGTTCACCCCTCCACTTT	TRBV7-2	TRBJ1-6	-	-
CASSFERGEAFF	TGCGCCAGCAGCTTCGAGCGGGGTGAAGCTTTCTTT	TRBV5-1	TRBJ1-1	-	-
CASSPLSGKNTGELFF	TGTGCCAGCTCACCACTTTCCGGGAAAAACACCGGGGAGCTGTTTTTT	TRBV18	TRBJ2-2	-	once
CASSQDGSQPQHF	TGTGCCAGCAGCCAAGATGGGAGTCAGCCCCAGCATTTT	TRBV3-1/TRBV3-2	TRBJ1-5	-	-
CASSRGGGSYNEQFF	TGTGCCAGCAGCAGGGGGGGTGGGTCCTACAATGAGCAGTTCTTC	TRBV7-2	TRBJ2-1	-	once
CASSRSGGQDEQYF	TGCGCCAGCAGCCGTAGCGGGGGGCAGGACGAGCAGTACTTC	TRBV4-1	TRBJ2-7	TRBD2	many
CAISESNRGGTEAFF	TGTGCCATCAGTGAGTCGAACAGGGGGGGGACTGAAGCTTTCTTT	TRBV10-3	TRBJ1-1	TRBD1	-
CASGFLGQGVLGTDTQYF	TGTGCTAGTGGTTTCTTGGGACAGGGGGTTTTGGGCACAGATACGCAGTATTTT	TRBV12-5	TRBJ2-3	TRBD1	-
CASSPVAGLNTEAFF	TGTGCCAGCAGCCCGGTAGCAGGGTTGAACACTGAAGCTTTCTTT	TRBV7-9	TRBJ1-1	-	-
CASSPSSGEETQYF	TGTGCCAGCAGCCCCTCGAGCGGGGAAGAGACCCAGTACTTC	TRBV7-3	TRBJ2-5	TRBD2	-
CASSVNNEQFF	TGTGCCAGCAGTGTAAACAATGAGCAGTTCTTC	TRBV2	TRBJ2-1	-	-
CASSHVRTQYF	TGTGCCAGCAGCCATGTCCGTACGCAGTATTTT	TRBV3-1/TRBV3-2	TRBJ2-3	-	-
CAISPGQGGPGTQYF	TGTGCCATCAGTCCGGGACAGGGGGGGCCGGGGACCCAGTACTTC	TRBV10-3	TRBJ2-5	TRBD1	-
CASSAQTGGDYEQYF	TGTGCCAGCAGCGCGCAGACAGGGGGCGATTACGAGCAGTACTTC	TRBV7-3	TRBJ2-7	TRBD1	-
CASSFPGQGANTEAFF	TGTGCCAGCAGCTTTCCGGGACAGGGGGCGAACACTGAAGCTTTCTTT	TRBV5-4	TRBJ1-1	TRBD1	once
CAIRIGTEKEAFF	TGTGCCATCAGAATCGGGACAGAAAAAGAAGCTTTCTTT	TRBV10-3	TRBJ1-1	TRBD1	-
CASSVGTGGLVAKNIQYF	TGTGCCAGCAGCGTAGGGACAGGGGGCCTTGTAGCCAAAAACATTCAGTACTTC	TRBV9	TRBJ2-4	TRBD1	-
CASSRISSRGGYEQYF	TGTGCCAGCTCACGTATCTCGTCCCGGGGTGGATACGAGCAGTACTTC	TRBV18	TRBJ2-7	-	few